The 19 T cell receptor beta chains below come from one sample, sequenced in a study of blood T cell repertoires in COVID-19. Assay: immunoSEQ multiplex PCR; the TCRdb copy retains only in-frame clones and omits some. The sample lists about 320,000 clones, around 82% seen once, with 1% to 1.5% in the top ten. Sequenced sample: peripheral blood. These receptors were taken from a woman aged 45 to 65 with acute or convalescent COVID-19.

The chain uses TRBV9 and TRBJ2-1, with D perhaps matching TRBD2 (6 bases). V lost 3 bases, J lost 4 bases, and 14 bases lay in between. Germline V gives CDR1 SGDLS, CDR2 YYNGEE. There are 15 residues in the CDR3. Here the CDR3 reads CASSEAGSAYNEQFF. CDR3 in DNA: TGTGCCAGCAGCGAAGCGGGCTCGGCGTACAATGAGCAGTTCTTC.

Worth noting for this clone: The same CDR3 can be traced to other DNA sequences in this sample. CDR3 nucleotide sequence: TGTGCCAGCTCCCCGGACAGCAACACTGAAGCTTTCTTT. This translates into CASSPDSNTEAFF. The chain has TRBV18 and TRBJ1-1; possible D gene TRBD1, 6 bases. The V end lost 6 bases, the J end lost 2 bases, and 10 bases lay between the germline ends. Germline CDR1 KGHSH, CDR2 LQKENI. This CDR3 has 13 residues.

This chain links TRBV10-3 with TRBJ2-3; 9 positions agree with TRBD2. The V gene end was trimmed by 4 bases and the J gene end by 3 bases; junction bases not matched to a gene: 14. Germline CDR1 ENHRY, CDR2 SYGVKD. The CDR3 runs to 18 residues. Written as DNA, the CDR3 is TGTGCCATCAGTGGATCTATTAGCGGGAGCTTCGGAACAGATACGCAGTATTTT. This encodes CAISGSISGSFGTDTQYF.

The V call is TRBV5-4, the J call TRBJ1-1, with 9 nucleotides matching TRBD1. CDR3 size: 17 residues. V shed 2 bases and J 0 bases; nucleotides not matched to a gene: 8. The germline CDR1 and CDR2 sequences are SGHNT and YYREEE (reference sequence). In DNA form, the CDR3 reads TGTGCCAGCAGCTTTGGACAGGGGCCTATGATGAACACTGAAGCTTTCTTT. Protein: CASSFGQGPMMNTEAFF.

The V and J genes are TRBV3-1 (or the pseudogene TRBV3-2) and TRBJ1-2, with TRBD1 matching 8 bases. V lost 4 bases and J lost 6; bases outside the gene matches: 7. The CDR3 is 14 residues long. Germline-derived CDR1 and CDR2 are LGHDT and YNNKEL (reference sequence). The CDR3 protein is CASSLTGGENGYTF. Written as DNA, the CDR3 is TGTGCCAGCAGCCTCACAGGGGGGGAGAATGGCTACACCTTC.

The V call is TRBV29-1, the J call TRBJ1-2, with 7 bases matching TRBD1. V lost 2 bases to trimming and J lost 5 bases; unmatched junction nucleotides: 14. CDR3 size: 16 residues. Per germline, CDR1 SQVTM and CDR2 ANQGSEA. The CDR3, as DNA: TGCAGCGTTGAATCTCGGGACAGCGAGAGATGGTATGGCTACACCTTC. It is translated as CSVESRDSERWYGYTF.

The chain is built from TRBV29-1 and TRBJ2-7; D is perhaps TRBD1 (6 bases). This CDR3 contains 14 residues. Germline CDR1 is SQVTM and CDR2 is ANQGSEA. V was trimmed by 4 bases and J by 5 bases, leaving 18 bases between them. CDR3 coding DNA: TGCAGCGTTGGAGGAGGAAGGGGGAGCGACGAGCAGTACTTC. It translates to CSVGGGRGSDEQYF.

This clone was observed a single time. The chain links TRBV18 to TRBJ1-2; D uncertain. Germline V CDR1 and CDR2: KGHSH, LQKENI. The CDR3 extends over 15 amino acids. The V end was cut by 3 bases, the J end by 3 bases, with 14 bases between. The CDR3 loop reads CASSPGMHPDYGYTF. The DNA of the CDR3 is TGTGCCAGCTCACCGGGCATGCACCCGGACTATGGCTACACCTTC.

This rearrangement joins TRBV27 to TRBJ1-1; tentatively, D is TRBD1 (6 bases). CDR3 size: 13 residues. Per germline, CDR1 MNHEY and CDR2 SMNVEV (reference sequence). Trimming shortened V by 8 bases and J by 8 bases, and 18 bases separated the two germline ends. This CDR3 reads CASQTGFRGEAFF. The CDR3 coding sequence is TGTGCCAGCCAAACAGGGTTCCGAGGAGAAGCTTTCTTT.

V and J are TRBV6-5 and TRBJ1-1, with D possibly TRBD1 on 6 matching bases. Trimming cost V 5 bases and J 4 bases, with 14 bases left between them. The length of the CDR3 is 14 residues. The germline V gene encodes CDR1 MNHEY and CDR2 SVGAGI. The CDR3 DNA follows: TGTGCCAGCAGTCGGACAGCGCCCTTCACTGAAGCTTTCTTT. Its protein is CASSRTAPFTEAFF.

Comment on this clone: A much larger clone lies a single base off, so this may be a read error. The rearrangement links TRBV27 to TRBJ2-7; weak D call: TRBD1 (6 bases). The CDR3 is made up of 13 amino acids. Germline V gives CDR1 MNHEY, CDR2 SMNVEV (reference sequence). Trimming shortened V by 5 bases and J by 2 bases, and 10 bases separated the two germline ends. In DNA, the CDR3 is TGTGCCAGCAGTCTAGGACAGACCTACGAGCAGTACTTC. Encoded protein: CASSLGQTYEQYF.

This clone was counted at least ten times. The genes are TRBV19 and TRBJ2-6, with D tentatively TRBD2 (5 bases). The CDR3 is 16 residues long. V was trimmed by 3 bases and J by 2 bases, leaving 11 bases between them. Looked up from germline, CDR1 is LNHDA and CDR2 is SQIVND (reference sequence). CDR3 residues: CASSIPAGTGANVLTF. In DNA, the CDR3 is TGTGCCAGTAGTATCCCTGCCGGGACTGGGGCCAACGTCCTGACTTTC. Full variable domain (outside the CDR3, taken from reference TRBV19 and TRBJ2-6): DGGITQSPKYLFRKEGQNVTLSCEQNLNHDAMYWYRQDPGQGLRLIYYSQIVNDFQKGDIAEGYSVSREKKESFPLTVTSAQKNPTAFYLCASSIPAGTGANVLTFGAGSRLTVL.

The genes are TRBV7-3 and TRBJ2-1; TRBD2 aligns across 11 bases. J was trimmed by 8 bases and V by 11 bases; bases with no gene match: 5. This CDR3 contains 12 residues. Germline V gene sequence: CDR1 SGHTA, CDR2 FQGTGA. CDR3 protein: CASGTSGDEQFF. Written as DNA, the CDR3 is TGTGCCTCCGGGACTAGCGGCGATGAGCAGTTCTTC.

V is TRBV7-8 and J is TRBJ2-3; TRBD2 might be the D (5 bases). V was pared by 1 base and J by 4 bases, with 12 bases between. The CDR3 has 15 residues. The germline CDR1 and CDR2 sequences are SGHVS and FQNEAQ. The CDR3 DNA follows: TGTGCCAGCAGCTTAGGCCGGGGAGTGTCAGATACGCAGTATTTT. This gives the protein CASSLGRGVSDTQYF.

This chain links TRBV9 with TRBJ2-3, with a tentative D call TRBD2 (5 bases). V dropped 9 bases and J dropped 4 bases, with 21 bases sitting between them. CDR3 size: 15 residues. Germline CDR1 is SGDLS and CDR2 is YYNGEE. As DNA, the CDR3 is TGTGCCATCTCAAAAGCGGTGCTACGCCCAGATACGCAGTATTTT. Protein sequence: CAISKAVLRPDTQYF. Looking up the rest from reference TRBV9 and TRBJ2-3 gives the full variable domain: DSGVTQTPKHLITATGQRVTLRCSPRSGDLSVYWYQQSLDQGLQFLIQYYNGEERAKGNILERFSAQQFPDLHSELNLSSLELGDSALYFCAISKAVLRPDTQYFGPGTRLTVL.

This clone was observed a few times. The gene calls are TRBV11-2 and TRBJ1-3; tentatively, D is TRBD1 (6 bases). From germline, CDR1 is SGHAT and CDR2 FQNNGV. The CDR3 loop spans 14 amino acids. V was cut by 3 bases and J by 7 bases, with 13 bases left in between. This CDR3 is CASSFGQTGNTIYF. The CDR3 nucleotides are TGTGCCAGCAGCTTCGGACAGACGGGTAACACCATATATTTT.

V gene TRBV30 combines with J gene TRBJ1-6, with D possibly matching TRBD1 (6 bases). V was shortened by 0 bases and J by 8 bases, with 11 bases between the two germline ends. Looked up from germline, CDR1 is GTSNPN and CDR2 is SVGIG (reference sequence). This CDR3 is 14 amino acids long. The CDR3 spells CAWSVKSGDSPLHF. The CDR3 DNA is TGTGCCTGGAGTGTAAAGTCAGGGGATTCACCCCTCCACTTT.

The chain is built from TRBV6-5 and TRBJ2-3; TRBD2 might be the D (5 bases). The V and J ends lost 5 bases and 5 bases respectively, with 14 bases between them. Germline assignment: CDR1 MNHEY and CDR2 SVGAGI. This CDR3 comprises 14 residues. CDR3 bases: TGTGCCAGCAGTCGGACGGACGGGAAAGATACGCAGTATTTT. It yields the protein CASSRTDGKDTQYF.

The chain combines TRBV10-3 with TRBJ1-2; D is unclear. CDR1 and CDR2 from the germline V gene are ENHRY and SYGVKD. Trimming cost V 2 bases and J 4 bases, with 8 bases left between them. The CDR3 sequence is 13 residues long. The CDR3 loop reads CAISEKEFYGYTF. CDR3 DNA: TGTGCCATCAGTGAGAAGGAGTTCTATGGCTACACCTTC.